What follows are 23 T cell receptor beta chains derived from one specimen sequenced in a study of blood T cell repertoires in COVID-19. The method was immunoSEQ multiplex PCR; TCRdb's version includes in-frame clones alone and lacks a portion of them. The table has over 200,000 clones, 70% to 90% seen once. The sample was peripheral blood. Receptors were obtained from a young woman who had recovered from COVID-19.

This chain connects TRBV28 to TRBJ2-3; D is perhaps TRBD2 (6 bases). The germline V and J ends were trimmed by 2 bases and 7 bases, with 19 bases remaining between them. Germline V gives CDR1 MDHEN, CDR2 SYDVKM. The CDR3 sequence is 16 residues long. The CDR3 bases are TGTGCCAGCAGTTTAGCCGGGACTCCGGGCGGGAATACGCAGTATTTT. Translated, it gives CASSLAGTPGGNTQYF.

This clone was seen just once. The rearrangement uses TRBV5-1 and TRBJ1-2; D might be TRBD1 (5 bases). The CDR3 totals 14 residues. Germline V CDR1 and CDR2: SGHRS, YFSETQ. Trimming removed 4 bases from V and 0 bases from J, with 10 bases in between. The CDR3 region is CASSVPTANYGYTF. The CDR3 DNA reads TGCGCCAGCAGCGTGCCGACAGCTAACTATGGCTACACCTTC.

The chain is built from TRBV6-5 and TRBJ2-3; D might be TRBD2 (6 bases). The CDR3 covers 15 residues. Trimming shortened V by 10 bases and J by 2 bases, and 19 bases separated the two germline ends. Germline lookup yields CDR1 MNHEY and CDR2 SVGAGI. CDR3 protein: CATIPRDSITDTQYF. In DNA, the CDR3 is TGTGCCACCATACCCCGGGACTCCATCACAGATACGCAGTATTTT.

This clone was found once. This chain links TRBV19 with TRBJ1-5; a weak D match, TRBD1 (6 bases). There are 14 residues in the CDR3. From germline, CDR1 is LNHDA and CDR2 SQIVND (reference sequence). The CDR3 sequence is CASGRGIINQPQHF. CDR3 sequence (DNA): TGTGCTTCGGGCAGGGGTATAATCAATCAGCCCCAGCATTTT. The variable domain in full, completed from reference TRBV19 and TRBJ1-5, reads DGGITQSPKYLFRKEGQNVTLSCEQNLNHDAMYWYRQDPGQGLRLIYYSQIVNDFQKGDIAEGYSVSREKKESFPLTVTSAQKNPTAFYLCASGRGIINQPQHFGDGTRLSIL.

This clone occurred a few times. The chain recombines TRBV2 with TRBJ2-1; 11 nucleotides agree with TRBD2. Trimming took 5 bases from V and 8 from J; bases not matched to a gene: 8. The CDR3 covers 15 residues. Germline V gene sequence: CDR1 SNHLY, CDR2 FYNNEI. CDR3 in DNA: TGTGCCAGCAGTACCAGTACTAGCGGGAGAGATGAGCAGTTCTTC. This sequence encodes CASSTSTSGRDEQFF.

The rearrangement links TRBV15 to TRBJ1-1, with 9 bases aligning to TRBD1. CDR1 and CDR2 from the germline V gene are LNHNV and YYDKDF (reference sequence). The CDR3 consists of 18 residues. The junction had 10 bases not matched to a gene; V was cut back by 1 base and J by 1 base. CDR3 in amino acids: CATSRGPRTGAPNTEAFF. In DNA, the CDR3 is TGTGCCACCAGCAGAGGTCCGAGGACAGGGGCCCCGAACACTGAAGCTTTCTTT.

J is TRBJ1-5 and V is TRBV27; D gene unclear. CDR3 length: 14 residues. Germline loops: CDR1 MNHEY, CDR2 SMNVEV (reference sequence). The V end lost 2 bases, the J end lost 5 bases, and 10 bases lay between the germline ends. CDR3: CASSLQAPYQPQHF. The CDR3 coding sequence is TGTGCCAGCAGTTTACAGGCACCGTATCAGCCCCAGCATTTT.

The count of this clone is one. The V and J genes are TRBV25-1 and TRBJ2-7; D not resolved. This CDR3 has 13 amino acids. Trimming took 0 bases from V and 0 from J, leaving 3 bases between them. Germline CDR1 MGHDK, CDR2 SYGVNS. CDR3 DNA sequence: TGTGCCAGCAGTGAATATAGCTCCTACGAGCAGTACTTC. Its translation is CASSEYSSYEQYF.

CDR3 amino acids: CASSRFTKSTGELFF. CDR3 DNA sequence: TGTGCCAGCTCCCGCTTTACAAAGTCCACCGGGGAGCTGTTTTTT. The chain employs TRBV18 and TRBJ2-2; D gene uncertain. CDR3 size: 15 residues. Deletions cut 6 bases from V and 4 bases from J, with 15 bases between. Germline V lookup: CDR1 KGHSH, CDR2 LQKENI.

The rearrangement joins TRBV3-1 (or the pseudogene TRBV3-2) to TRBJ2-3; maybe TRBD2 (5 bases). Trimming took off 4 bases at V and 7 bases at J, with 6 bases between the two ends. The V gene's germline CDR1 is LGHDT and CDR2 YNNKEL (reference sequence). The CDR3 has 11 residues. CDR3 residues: CASSPGYTQYF. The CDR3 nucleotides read TGTGCCAGCAGCCCGGGGTATACGCAGTATTTT.

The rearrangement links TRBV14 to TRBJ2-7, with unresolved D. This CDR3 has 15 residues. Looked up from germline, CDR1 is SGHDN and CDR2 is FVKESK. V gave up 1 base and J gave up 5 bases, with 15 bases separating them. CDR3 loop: CASSQGARWVDEQYF. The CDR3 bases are TGTGCCAGCAGCCAAGGGGCCAGGTGGGTGGACGAGCAGTACTTC.

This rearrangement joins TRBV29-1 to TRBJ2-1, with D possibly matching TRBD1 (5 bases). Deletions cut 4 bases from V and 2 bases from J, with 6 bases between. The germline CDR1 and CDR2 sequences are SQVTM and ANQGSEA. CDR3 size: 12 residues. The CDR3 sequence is CSVVDTYNEQFF. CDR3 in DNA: TGCAGCGTTGTGGACACCTACAATGAGCAGTTCTTC.

DNA of the CDR3: TGTGCCAGCAGCCAAGTAATAGCTGGGAGCGAGCAGTACTTC. Its translation is CASSQVIAGSEQYF. The chain combines TRBV4-2 with TRBJ2-7; weak D call: TRBD2 (5 bases). With 1 base removed from V and 6 bases from J, the gap between germline ends came to 13 bases. The CDR3 is made up of 14 amino acids. Per the germline V gene, CDR1 is LGHNA and CDR2 is YNFKEQ.

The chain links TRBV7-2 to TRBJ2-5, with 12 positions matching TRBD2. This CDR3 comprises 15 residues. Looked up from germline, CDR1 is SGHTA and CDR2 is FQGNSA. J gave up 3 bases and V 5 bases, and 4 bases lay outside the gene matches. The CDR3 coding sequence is TGTGCCAGCAGCACTAGGACTAGCGGGAAAGAGACCCAGTACTTC. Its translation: CASSTRTSGKETQYF.

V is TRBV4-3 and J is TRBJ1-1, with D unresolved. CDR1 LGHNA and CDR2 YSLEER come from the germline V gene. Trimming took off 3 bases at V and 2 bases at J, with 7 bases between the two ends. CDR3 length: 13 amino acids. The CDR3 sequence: CASSHSENTEAFF. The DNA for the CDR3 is TGCGCCAGCAGCCACTCAGAAAACACTGAAGCTTTCTTT.

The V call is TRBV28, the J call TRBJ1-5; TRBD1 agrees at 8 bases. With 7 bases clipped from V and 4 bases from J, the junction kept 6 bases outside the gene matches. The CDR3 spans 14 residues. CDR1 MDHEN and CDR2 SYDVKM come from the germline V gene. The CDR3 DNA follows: TGTGCCAGCACTCCGGGACAGGTAAATCAGCCCCAGCATTTT. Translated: CASTPGQVNQPQHF.

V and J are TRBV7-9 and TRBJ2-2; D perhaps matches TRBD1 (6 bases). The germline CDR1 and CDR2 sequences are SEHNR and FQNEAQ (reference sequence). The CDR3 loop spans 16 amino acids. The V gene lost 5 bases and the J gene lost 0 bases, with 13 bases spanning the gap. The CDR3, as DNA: TGTGCCAGCAGCCGACAGGTTTTAGCGAACACCGGGGAGCTGTTTTTT. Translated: CASSRQVLANTGELFF.

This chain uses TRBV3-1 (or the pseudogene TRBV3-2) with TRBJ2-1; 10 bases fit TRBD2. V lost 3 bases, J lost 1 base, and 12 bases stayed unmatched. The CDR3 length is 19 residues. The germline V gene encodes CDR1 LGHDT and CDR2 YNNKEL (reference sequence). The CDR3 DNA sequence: TGTGCCAGCAGCCAGCCTAGCGGGAGCCCCCTTATGTCCTACAATGAGCAGTTCTTC. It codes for CASSQPSGSPLMSYNEQFF.

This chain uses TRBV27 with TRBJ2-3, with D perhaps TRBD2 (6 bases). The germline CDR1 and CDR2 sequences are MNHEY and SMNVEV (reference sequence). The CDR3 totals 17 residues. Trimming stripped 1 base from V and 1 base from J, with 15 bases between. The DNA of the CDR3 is TGTGCCAGCAGTTTATTGGCAAGGGACTCGGGCACAGATACGCAGTATTTT. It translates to CASSLLARDSGTDTQYF.

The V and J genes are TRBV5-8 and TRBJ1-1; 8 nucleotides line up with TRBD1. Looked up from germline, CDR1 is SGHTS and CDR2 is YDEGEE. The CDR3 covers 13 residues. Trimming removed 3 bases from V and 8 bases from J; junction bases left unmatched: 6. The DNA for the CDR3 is TGTGCCAGCAGCTGGTGGGGACAGGACGAAGCTTTCTTT. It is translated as CASSWWGQDEAFF.

The CDR3 region is CASRQGLTEAFF. The CDR3 bases are TGTGCCAGTAGACAGGGTTTAACTGAAGCTTTCTTT. The chain has TRBV12-3 or TRBV12-4 and TRBJ1-1; 7 bases line up with TRBD1. This CDR3 comprises 12 residues. V shed 9 bases and J 5 bases; nucleotides not matched to a gene: 6.

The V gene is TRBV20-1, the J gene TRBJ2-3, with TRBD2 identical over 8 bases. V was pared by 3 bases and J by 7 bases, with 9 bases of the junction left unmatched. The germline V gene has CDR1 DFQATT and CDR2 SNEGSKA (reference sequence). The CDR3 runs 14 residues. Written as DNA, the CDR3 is TGCAGTGCTAGTAGGCAGCGGGAGCTGTATACGCAGTATTTT. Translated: CSASRQRELYTQYF.

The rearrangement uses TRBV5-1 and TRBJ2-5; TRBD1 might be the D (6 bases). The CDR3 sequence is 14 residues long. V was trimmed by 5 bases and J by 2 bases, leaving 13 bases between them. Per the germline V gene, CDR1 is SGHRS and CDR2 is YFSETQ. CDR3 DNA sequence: TGCGCCAGCAGGGACCAAGGACAGCAAGAGACCCAGTACTTC. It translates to CASRDQGQQETQYF.